The source of this T cell receptor (beta chain) is a study of T cells in Graves' hyperthyroidism and ophthalmopathy. General study points: Researchers report that a 13 V-J model separated ophthalmopathy from stable hyperthyroidism.

This clonotype was found many times. As yet, its antigen is unknown. Germline V gene lookup returns CDR1 SGHTA and CDR2 FQGNSA. V lost 5 bases, J lost 10 bases, and 20 bases lay in between. This CDR3 contains 14 residues. Stable Graves' hyperthyroidism denoted no ophthalmopathy progression over 18 months. Any patient presenting with uncontrolled infection, other autoimmune disease, pregnancy or lactation was left out. It was 8 to 10 ml of fresh peripheral blood that supplied the PBMCs. RNA transcripts provided the source from which TCR beta CDR3 regions were amplified. The TCR CDR3 was amplified in a first-round RT-PCR using the HTBI primer set. TCRdb reprocessed the multiplex PCR reads via MiXCR and lists one record per CDR3 protein. The sample records a few hundred thousand distinct CDR3 sequences, around 18% being singletons.

The chain is built from TRBV7-2 and TRBJ1-1, with TRBD1 as a possible D gene (5 bases). This receptor was identified in a man between 35 and 55 years old with Graves' hyperthyroidism. Sequencing was carried out using blood. The CDR3 loop is CASSTRVGEMVAFF. For the CDR3, the DNA is TGTGCCAGCAGCACGAGGGTGGGGGAGATGGTAGCTTTCTTT.